This T cell receptor (beta chain) was profiled in a study of tumor-infiltrating lymphocytes in primary liver carcinoma. Study background: Surgical resection was used to treat these primary liver carcinoma patients.

Synthesis of TCR beta cDNA was carried out from 450 to 650 ng total RNA with a constant-region primer. Nested multiplex PCR, run for three rounds with slightly modified ARM-PCR, yielded TCR beta libraries. Researchers ran the first two PCR rounds for 10 cycles each with TRBV1-TRBV30 forward primers and a C-beta reverse primer. TCRdb fed the multiplex PCR reads into MiXCR, producing one record per CDR3 protein. The sample contains 250,000 to 350,000 distinct CDR3 sequences, around three fifths of which appear only once. The researchers obtained blood RNA from unsorted whole blood and also extracted germline DNA. The CDR3 consists of 21 residues. J was trimmed by 0 bases and V by 6 bases; bases with no gene match: 21. CDR1 and CDR2 (germline): MNHNS, SASEGT. This clonotype was seen more than once but under ten times.

The chain employs TRBV6-1 and TRBJ1-5; TRBD1 agrees at 9 bases. Sequencing used peripheral blood. This clonotype was obtained from a woman aged 25 to 39 with primary liver carcinoma and hepatitis B virus infection. The CDR3 DNA is TGTGCCAGCAGCCCTTCCCCCACAGGGGGCGCGTCGTCTTATAGCAATCAGCCCCAGCATTTT. Translated, it gives CASSPSPTGGASSYSNQPQHF.